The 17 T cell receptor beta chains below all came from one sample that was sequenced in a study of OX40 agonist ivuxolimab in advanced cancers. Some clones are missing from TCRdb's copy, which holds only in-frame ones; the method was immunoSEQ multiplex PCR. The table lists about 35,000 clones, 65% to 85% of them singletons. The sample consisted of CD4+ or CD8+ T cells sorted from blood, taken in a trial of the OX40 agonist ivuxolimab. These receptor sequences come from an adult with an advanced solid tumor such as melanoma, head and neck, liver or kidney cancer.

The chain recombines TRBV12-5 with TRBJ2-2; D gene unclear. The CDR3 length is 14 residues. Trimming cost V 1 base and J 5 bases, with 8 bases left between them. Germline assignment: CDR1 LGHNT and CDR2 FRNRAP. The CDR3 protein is CASGLGYPTGELFF. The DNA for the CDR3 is TGTGCTAGTGGTTTGGGCTACCCGACCGGGGAGCTGTTTTTT. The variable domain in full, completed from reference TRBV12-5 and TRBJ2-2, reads DARVTQTPRHKVTEMGQEVTMRCQPILGHNTVFWYRQTMMQGLELLAYFRNRAPLDDSGMPKDRFSAEMPDATLATLKIQPSEPRDSAVYFCASGLGYPTGELFFGEGSRLTVL.

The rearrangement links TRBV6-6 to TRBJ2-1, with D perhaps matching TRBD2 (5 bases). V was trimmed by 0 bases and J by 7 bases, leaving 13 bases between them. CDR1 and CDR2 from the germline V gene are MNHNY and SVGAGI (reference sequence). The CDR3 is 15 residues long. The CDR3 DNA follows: TGTGCCAGCAGTTACTCGAGGGCCCAGAGGAATGAGCAGTTCTTC. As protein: CASSYSRAQRNEQFF.

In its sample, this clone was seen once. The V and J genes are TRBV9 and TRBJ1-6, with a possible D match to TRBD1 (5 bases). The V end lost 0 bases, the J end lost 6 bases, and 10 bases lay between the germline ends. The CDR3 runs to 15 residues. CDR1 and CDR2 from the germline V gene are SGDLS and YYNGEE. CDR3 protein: CASSVDETANSPLHF. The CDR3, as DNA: TGTGCCAGCAGCGTAGATGAGACAGCTAATTCACCCCTCCACTTT.

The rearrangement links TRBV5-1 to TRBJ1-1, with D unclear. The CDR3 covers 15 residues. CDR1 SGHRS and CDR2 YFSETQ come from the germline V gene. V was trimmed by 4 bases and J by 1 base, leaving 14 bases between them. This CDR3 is CASSAPHVGNTEAFF. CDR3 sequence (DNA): TGCGCCAGCAGCGCCCCTCATGTGGGGAACACTGAAGCTTTCTTT.

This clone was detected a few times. Written as DNA, the CDR3 is TGCGCCAGCAGCTTGAGCAGGGCTAACTATGGCTACACCTTC. Encoded protein: CASSLSRANYGYTF. The chain uses TRBV5-1 and TRBJ1-2; the D gene is possibly TRBD1 (5 bases). The CDR3 contains 14 residues. Trimming removed 1 base from V and 0 bases from J, with 7 bases in between. Per the germline V gene, CDR1 is SGHRS and CDR2 is YFSETQ.

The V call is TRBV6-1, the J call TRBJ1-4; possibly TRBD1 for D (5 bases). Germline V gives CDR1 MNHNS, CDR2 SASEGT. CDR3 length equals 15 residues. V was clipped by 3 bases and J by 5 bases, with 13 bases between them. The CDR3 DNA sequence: TGTGCCAGCAGTGACCATTCGGGACGGAATGAAAAACTGTTTTTT. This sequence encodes CASSDHSGRNEKLFF.

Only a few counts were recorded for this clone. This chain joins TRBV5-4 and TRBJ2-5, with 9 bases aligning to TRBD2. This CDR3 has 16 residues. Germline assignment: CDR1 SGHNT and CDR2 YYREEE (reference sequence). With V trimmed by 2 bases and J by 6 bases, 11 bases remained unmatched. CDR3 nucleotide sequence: TGTGCCAGCAGCTTAAGCGCGGGAGGGCCTAGTAAGACCCAGTACTTC. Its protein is CASSLSAGGPSKTQYF.

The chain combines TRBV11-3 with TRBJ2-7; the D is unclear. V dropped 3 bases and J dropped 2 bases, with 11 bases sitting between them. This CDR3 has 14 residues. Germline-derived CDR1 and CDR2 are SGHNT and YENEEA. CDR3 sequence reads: CASSFVQAAYEQYF. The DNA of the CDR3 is TGTGCCAGCAGCTTTGTTCAGGCCGCCTACGAGCAGTACTTC.

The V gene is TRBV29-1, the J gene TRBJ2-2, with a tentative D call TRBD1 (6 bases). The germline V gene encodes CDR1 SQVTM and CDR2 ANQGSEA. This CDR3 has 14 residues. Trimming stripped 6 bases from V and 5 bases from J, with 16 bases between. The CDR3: CSVGAGAGTGELFF. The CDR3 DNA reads TGCAGCGTGGGGGCAGGGGCTGGGACCGGGGAGCTGTTTTTT.

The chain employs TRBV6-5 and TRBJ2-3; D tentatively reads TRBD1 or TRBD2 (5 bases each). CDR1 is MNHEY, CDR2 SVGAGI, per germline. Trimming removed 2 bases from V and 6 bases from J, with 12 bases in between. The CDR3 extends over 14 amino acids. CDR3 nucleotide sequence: TGTGCCAGCAGTTACGGGGGAATCGCCGATACGCAGTATTTT. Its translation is CASSYGGIADTQYF.

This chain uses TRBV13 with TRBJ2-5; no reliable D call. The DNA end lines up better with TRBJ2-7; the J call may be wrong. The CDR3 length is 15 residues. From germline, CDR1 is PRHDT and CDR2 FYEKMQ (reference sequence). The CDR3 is CASSLGRQLSYEQYF. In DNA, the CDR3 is TGTGCCAGCAGCTTAGGCCGCCAGCTCTCCTACGAGCAGTACTTC.

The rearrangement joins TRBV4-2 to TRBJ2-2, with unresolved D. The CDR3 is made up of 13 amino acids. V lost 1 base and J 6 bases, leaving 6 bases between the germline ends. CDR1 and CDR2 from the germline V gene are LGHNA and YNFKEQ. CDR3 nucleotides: TGTGCCAGCAGCCAAGTTGGTTCCGGGGAGCTGTTTTTT. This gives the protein CASSQVGSGELFF.

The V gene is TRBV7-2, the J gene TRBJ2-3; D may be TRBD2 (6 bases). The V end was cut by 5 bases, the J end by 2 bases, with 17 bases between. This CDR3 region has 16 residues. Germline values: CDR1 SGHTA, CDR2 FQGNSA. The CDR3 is CASSREGRTTTDTQYF. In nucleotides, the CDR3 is TGTGCCAGCAGCCGCGAGGGGAGGACAACCACAGATACGCAGTATTTT.

The chain's CDR3 is CASSQGGSLHF. CDR3 DNA sequence: TGTGCCAGCAGCCAAGGGGGTTCCCTCCACTTT. The gene calls are TRBV6-5 and TRBJ1-6; tentative D call: TRBD1 (6 bases). The germline CDR1 and CDR2 sequences are MNHEY and SVGAGI. V dropped 6 bases and J dropped 14 bases, with 11 bases sitting between them. The CDR3 totals 11 residues.

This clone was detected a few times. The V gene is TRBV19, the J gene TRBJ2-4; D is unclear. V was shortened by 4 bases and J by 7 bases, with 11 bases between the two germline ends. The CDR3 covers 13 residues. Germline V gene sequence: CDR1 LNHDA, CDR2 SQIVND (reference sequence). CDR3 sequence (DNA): TGTGCCAGTAGTACGGACCTAAGGAACATTCAGTACTTC. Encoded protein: CASSTDLRNIQYF. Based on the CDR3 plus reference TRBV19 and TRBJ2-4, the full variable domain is DGGITQSPKYLFRKEGQNVTLSCEQNLNHDAMYWYRQDPGQGLRLIYYSQIVNDFQKGDIAEGYSVSREKKESFPLTVTSAQKNPTAFYLCASSTDLRNIQYFGAGTRLSVL.

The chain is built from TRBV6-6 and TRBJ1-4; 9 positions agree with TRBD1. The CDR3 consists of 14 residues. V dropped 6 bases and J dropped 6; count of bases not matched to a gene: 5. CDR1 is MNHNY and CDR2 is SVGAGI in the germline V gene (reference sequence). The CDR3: CASRFGTGYEKLFF. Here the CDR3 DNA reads TGTGCCAGCAGGTTCGGGACAGGGTATGAAAAACTGTTTTTT.

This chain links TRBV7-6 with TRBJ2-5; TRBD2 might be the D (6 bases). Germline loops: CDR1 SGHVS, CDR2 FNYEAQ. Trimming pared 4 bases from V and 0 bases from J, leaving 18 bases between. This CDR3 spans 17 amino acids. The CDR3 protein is CASSSNRDGGDQETQYF. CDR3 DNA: TGTGCCAGCAGCTCTAACCGGGACGGAGGGGACCAAGAGACCCAGTACTTC.